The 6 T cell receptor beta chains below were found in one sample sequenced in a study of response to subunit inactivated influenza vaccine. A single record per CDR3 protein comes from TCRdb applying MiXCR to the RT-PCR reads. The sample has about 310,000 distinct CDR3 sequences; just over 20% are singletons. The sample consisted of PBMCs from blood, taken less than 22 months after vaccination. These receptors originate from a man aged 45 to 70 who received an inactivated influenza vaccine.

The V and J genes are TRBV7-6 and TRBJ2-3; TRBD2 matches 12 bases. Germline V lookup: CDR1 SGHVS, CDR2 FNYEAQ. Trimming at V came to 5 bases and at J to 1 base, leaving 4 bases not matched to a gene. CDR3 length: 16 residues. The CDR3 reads CASSDWTSGGTDTQYF. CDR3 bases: TGTGCCAGCAGCGACTGGACTAGCGGGGGCACAGATACGCAGTATTTT.

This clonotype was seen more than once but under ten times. The CDR3 coding sequence is TGTGCCAGCGTGGCCCAATTACTAGCGGGAGGTACCGGGGAGCTGTTTTTT. This encodes CASVAQLLAGGTGELFF. The chain links TRBV6-2 or TRBV6-3 to TRBJ2-2, with 12 bases lining up with TRBD2. Germline CDR1 reads MNHEY; CDR2 reads SVGEGT. J was trimmed by 5 bases and V by 8 bases; bases with no gene match: 12. This CDR3 has 17 amino acids.

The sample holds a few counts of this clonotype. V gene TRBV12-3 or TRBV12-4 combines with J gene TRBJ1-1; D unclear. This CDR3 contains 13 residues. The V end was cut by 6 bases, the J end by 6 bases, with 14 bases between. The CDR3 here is CASSSRAGSEAFF. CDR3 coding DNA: TGTGCCAGCAGCTCGAGAGCGGGGTCTGAAGCTTTCTTT.

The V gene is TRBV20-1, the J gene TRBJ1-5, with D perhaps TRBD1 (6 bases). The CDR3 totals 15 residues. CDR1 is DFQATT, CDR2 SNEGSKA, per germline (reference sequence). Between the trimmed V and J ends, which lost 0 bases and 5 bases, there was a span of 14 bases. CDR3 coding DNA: TGCAGTGCTAGAGAAATTGGCAGGGGCGATCAGCCCCAGCATTTT. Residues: CSAREIGRGDQPQHF.

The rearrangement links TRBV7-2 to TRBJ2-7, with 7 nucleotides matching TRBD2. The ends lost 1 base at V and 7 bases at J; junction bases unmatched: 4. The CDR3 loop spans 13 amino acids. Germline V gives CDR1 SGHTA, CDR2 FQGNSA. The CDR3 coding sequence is TGTGCCAGCAGCTTAGGGGGAGGGTGGGAGCAGTACTTC. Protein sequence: CASSLGGGWEQYF.

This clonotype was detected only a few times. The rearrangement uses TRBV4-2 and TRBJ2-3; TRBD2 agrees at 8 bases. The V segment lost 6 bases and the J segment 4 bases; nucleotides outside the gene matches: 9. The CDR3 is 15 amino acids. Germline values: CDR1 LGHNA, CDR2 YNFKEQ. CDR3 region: CASRVAGTPSDTQYF. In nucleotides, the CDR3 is TGTGCCAGCAGGGTAGCGGGGACCCCCTCAGATACGCAGTATTTT.